The present entry profiles one T cell receptor (beta chain) with its context. The data derive from a study of blood T cell repertoires in COVID-19. This CDR3 has 15 residues. V shed 4 bases and J shed 5 bases, with 16 bases lying between them. Germline loops: CDR1 SGHRS, CDR2 YFSETQ. Original processing methods: Amplification with reference gene primers provided the estimates of nucleated cell counts. TCRdb's copy holds only in-frame clones and misses some; the assay was immunoSEQ multiplex PCR. V and J calls and clone size are those listed in that table; D and trimming were worked out from the DNA. The table records some 200,000 clones, roughly 85% of them present only once.

Sequencing was carried out using peripheral blood. J is TRBJ2-1 and V is TRBV5-1, with D tentatively TRBD2 (5 bases). The source of this sequence is a woman in her seventies with COVID-19, enrolled during active disease. CDR3 bases: TGCGCCAGCAGCAGTAGCGCGACTCAAAACAATGAGCAGTTCTTC. Translating gives CASSSSATQNNEQFF.